The sequence of this TCR beta chain was determined in a study of CD8 T cells in ankylosing spondylitis. Overall study results and limits: About 8 highly homologous variants made up a TCR beta motif that seemed to typify ankylosing spondylitis blood. Earlier studies detected some motif variants in reactive arthritis synovial fluid and blood.

This clonotype appeared a few times. Its antigen is undetermined. This CDR3 contains 15 residues. In germline, CDR1 is SGHAT, CDR2 FQNNGV. The junction had 8 bases not matched to a gene; V was cut back by 2 bases and J by 5 bases. Generation of TCR beta libraries employed quantitative 5'-RACE incorporating molecular barcodes. MiXCR, run by TCRdb on the 5' RACE reads, gives a single entry per CDR3 protein. This table has 500,000 or so distinct CDR3 sequences, 5.3% appearing once. Sequenced sample: blood, either unsorted or a sorted T cell fraction (not recorded which). The chain links TRBV11-2 to TRBJ2-7; 8 bases fit TRBD1. The receptor comes from a male donor with ankylosing spondylitis. CDR3 protein: CASSLTGQGTHEQYF. The CDR3 bases are TGTGCCAGCAGCTTAACCGGACAGGGTACCCACGAGCAGTACTTC. Based on the CDR3 plus reference TRBV11-2 and TRBJ2-7, the full variable domain is EAGVAQSPRYKIIEKRQSVAFWCNPISGHATLYWYQQILGQGPKLLIQFQNNGVVDDSQLPKDRFSAERLKGVDSTLKIQPAKLEDSAVYLCASSLTGQGTHEQYFGPGTRLTVT.